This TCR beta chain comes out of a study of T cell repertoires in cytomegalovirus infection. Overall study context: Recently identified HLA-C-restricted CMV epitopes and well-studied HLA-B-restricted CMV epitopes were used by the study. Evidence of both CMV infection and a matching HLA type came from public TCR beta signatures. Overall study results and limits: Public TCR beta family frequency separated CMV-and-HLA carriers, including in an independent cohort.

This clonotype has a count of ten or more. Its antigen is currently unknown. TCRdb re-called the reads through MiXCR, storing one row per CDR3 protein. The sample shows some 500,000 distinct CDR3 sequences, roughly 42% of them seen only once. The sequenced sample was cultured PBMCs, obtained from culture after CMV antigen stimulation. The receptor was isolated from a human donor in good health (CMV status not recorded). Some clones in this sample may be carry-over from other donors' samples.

This chain's CDR3 is CASSPRRFSSTDTQYF. For the CDR3, the DNA is TGTGCCAGCAGCCCCCGCAGGTTCTCTAGCACAGATACGCAGTATTTT. This chain links TRBV7-2 with TRBJ2-3; D remains ambiguous. The CDR3 consists of 16 residues. Looked up from germline, CDR1 is SGHTA and CDR2 is FQGNSA. V was trimmed by 5 bases and J by 0 bases, leaving 15 bases between them.